What follows is one T cell receptor (beta chain) and its context. Antigen unknown. This sample is part of a study of graft-versus-host responses after intestinal transplantation. In the study overall: All recipients were transplanted with multivisceral, liver-intestinal, or isolated intestinal grafts. All of the recipients had induction that used anti-thymocyte globulin, then tacrolimus and steroids for approximately 3 years. Study-wide results and caveats: In patients with graft-donor T cell macrochimerism, allograft graft-versus-host to host-versus-graft clonal ratios were high. With peak circulating GvH clone levels came an association with early post-transplant HvG declines.

Profiled with immunoSEQ multiplex PCR; TCRdb holds only in-frame clones, not every one. The table has tens of thousands of clones, 89% seen once. The CDR3 consists of 14 residues. Germline-derived CDR1 and CDR2 are LNHDA and SQIVND (reference sequence). V lost 5 bases to trimming and J lost 5 bases, with 13 bases between them. This TCR derives from a human donor who was the organ donor for an intestinal transplant. The sample was unstimulated CD4+ T cells sorted from spleen or lymph node cells, taken before transplant. The chain is built from TRBV19 and TRBJ2-1; the D gene is possibly TRBD2 (5 bases). CDR3 nucleotide sequence: TGTGCCAGTAGTCCCCGGGGAAACCACAATGAGCAGTTCTTC. Protein product: CASSPRGNHNEQFF.